Reported below is one TCR beta chain. The target antigen is unknown. PCR used 60 Vbeta primers and 13 Jbeta primers. Clones were sequenced by immunoSEQ multiplex PCR, and TCRdb holds only the in-frame ones, with some missing. The sample consists of about 190,000 clones, approximately 84% of them appearing once. This sample was taken from a study of cytomegalovirus exposure and HLA in healthy donors. Across the study: An earlier analysis identified 117 million unique TCR beta sequences in 170 million or so T cells. Study observations and caveats: CMV antigen specificity was confirmed in vitro for a few CMV-associated chains.

This receptor was identified in a man between 45 and 60 years old in good health and CMV-seronegative. Sequences were obtained from PBMCs.

DNA for the CDR3: TGTGCCTGGAGTGTACGACTAGACAATGAGCAGTTCTTC. It specifies CAWSVRLDNEQFF. The chain combines TRBV30 with TRBJ2-1; a possible D gene is TRBD2 (6 bases). The germline CDR1 and CDR2 sequences are GTSNPN and SVGIG (reference sequence). The CDR3 consists of 13 residues. V was cut by 0 bases and J by 5 bases, with 8 bases left in between.